This TCR beta chain was retrieved from a study of cytomegalovirus exposure and HLA in healthy donors (dated by TCRdb to 2016 to 2017). Background on the whole study: In an earlier analysis of some 550 of the donors, 276 Gb of sequence data and just under 120 million unique TCR beta sequences from about 190 million T cells were reported. About 300 gigabases of sequencing data and around 90 million unique TCR sequences made up an early release that covered fewer than 650 HLA-typed donors. Of the 300 to 450 genotyped donors, 80% to 90% were placed in the genetic ancestry cluster associated with self-reported Caucasian donors. The study was designed to test whether signatures of past pathogen exposure could be identified by cataloging public T cell receptors. The T cell repertoires of some 700 subjects were profiled by immunosequencing and related to cytomegalovirus serostatus. In addition to the first cohort of 500 to 850 subjects, a separate validation cohort of 120 different subjects was used. High-throughput TCR immunosequencing, statistical association of individual TCRs with disease status, and machine learning were combined to predict cytomegalovirus infection status. In a later analysis, previously published TCR beta repertoires from hundreds of donors were re-analyzed and high-resolution HLA genotyping was added so that TCR occurrence patterns could be studied. In the later analysis, no new phenotypic data were used to find candidate immune exposures; instead, reliance was placed on TCR beta sequences and their occurrence across donors. To decide whether each TCR beta V gene segment behaved as functional or pseudogenic, an earlier analysis of nearly 600 of the donors relied on high-throughput TCR beta sequencing. Alongside the repertoire data, information on donor age, sex, ethnicity and CMV serostatus was compiled. A later genetic analysis took genome-wide SNP genotypes for about 60% of the roughly 670 donors and used that subset as a discovery cohort. All discovery cohort repertoires had been generated using a single sequencing platform. HLA typing included class I and class II loci at four-digit resolution. The number of typed donors differed by locus: about 620-640 for A, B, C, DRB1 and DQB1; some 500 for DQA1; approximately 600 for DPA1; and about 450 for DPB1. Four to six DR-DQ haplotypes were handled as single units for association and clustering because linkage in the cohort was strong. On average, roughly 200,000 unique TCR beta nucleotide sequences were sequenced per donor among some 420 genotyped donors of the cohort, with about 17% of those sequences being non-productive.

Library method: the immunoSEQ multiplex PCR assay. For the multiplex PCR, a mixture combining 60 forward primers for TCR Vbeta segments and 13 reverse primers for TCR Jbeta segments was used. A multiplex PCR assay on genomic DNA amplified the CDR3 region of rearranged TCR beta genes. The Illumina HiSeq System was used to sequence the amplified TCR beta libraries as 87-base-pair reads. Per the original workflow: A later analysis tallied 75 million to 95 million unique TCR beta chains across the 700 or so repertoires, and around 9.9 million of those chains were shared by two or more donors. To remove PCR and sequencing errors, raw reads were error-corrected and collapsed into unique sequences using a nearest-neighbor algorithm that merged closely related sequences. V, D and J gene segments were assigned by aligning CDR3 sequences to IMGT reference sequences. Each retained sequence needed at least a six-nucleotide match to both a V gene segment and a J gene segment. Rearrangements were classified as productive when the CDR3 lacked stop codons and remained in frame with V and J, and all other rearrangements were classified as non-productive. Following IMGT convention, CDR3 was defined as the stretch from the second conserved V-encoded cysteine up to the conserved J-encoded phenylalanine. In an earlier analysis of approximately 500 of the donors, sequences lacking an unambiguous match to a single V gene segment were excluded. An earlier analysis of several hundred of the donors called V segments functional above 56.7% productive rearrangements and segregating when the between-donor standard deviation exceeded 5%. A statistical classification framework was developed to diagnose cytomegalovirus status using the catalog of TCR beta chain sequences. In a later analysis, V and J genes were assigned by comparing TCR nucleotide sequences against IMGT/GENE-DB human TR gene sequences. A later analysis assigned CDR3 sequences and most-parsimonious VDJ recombination scenarios with the TCRdist pipeline. A later analysis defined each TCR beta chain by its CDR3 amino acid sequence plus V-gene family, and excluded reads lacking a unique V-gene family. To address suspected cross-contamination and a sequencing artifact, a later analysis removed a few hundred highly shared, low-generation-probability nucleotide sequences. A later analysis calculated a clonal expansion index for each public chain from normalized within-repertoire ranks of inferred template counts. Generation probabilities in a later analysis came from a VDJ recombination model fitted to out-of-frame rearrangements, and those results were checked against IGoR. Hypergeometric tests were used in a later analysis to score TCR-TCR, TCR-HLA and TCR-CMV co-occurrence, with a repertoire-size bias correction applied to the TCR pairs. To estimate false discovery rates, a later analysis permuted the HLA or CMV assignments 20 times. A later analysis grouped co-occurring TCRs with DBSCAN, adding TCRdist sequence similarity when clustering within HLA-allele-positive subsets. For co-occurrence clustering, repertoires with fewer than 30,000 or more than 120,000 public chains were excluded, along with a handful of repertoires with anomalous nucleotide sharing. TCRdb carries this immuneACCESS record with in-frame sequences only. Its versions omit some clonotypes, under half of them owing to an unresolved V gene in the studies checked, with the rest unexplained. Clonal size and the V and J genes are those of that table, whereas D and trimming came from the DNA. The sample table lists more than 150,000 clones, 75% to 80% of them with a count of one. The ten biggest clones cover around 15% of the sample.

Taken from the germline V gene (reference sequence), the CDR1 and CDR2 loops are MNHEY and SMNVEV. Its CDR3 holds 17 amino acids, cysteine through phenylalanine. Only the CDR3 DNA stays, 51 bases, in frame from base 1. Here V drops 8 bases and J drops 9 bases, and the junction holds 13 bases not matched to any gene. The study at large found these results: The presence/absence analyses assumed that sequencing depth was roughly uniform across donors, and that assumption may not be true. In a later analysis, several top co-occurrence clusters were reported to appear linked to parvovirus B19, influenza, CMV and Epstein-Barr virus. The study gave a list of 150 to 200 TCR beta chains associated with cytomegalovirus. In a later analysis, 15,000 to 20,000 TCR beta sequences were associated with specific HLA alleles at a false discovery rate of 0.05. Only TCR beta chains were sequenced in this cohort, and the absence of alpha or paired-chain data limited detectable features. In a later analysis, the rate of TCR association differed among HLA loci, with DRB1 alleles having the most associated TCRs and HLA-C alleles having the fewest. According to the authors, the approach could potentially be generalized to other disease states and immunological phenotypes. A few of the identified cytomegalovirus-associated TCR beta chains were confirmed in vitro to be specific for cytomegalovirus antigens. Strong co-occurrence of HLA alleles, especially DR and DQ, made assigning TCR associations to individual alleles difficult. Some IMGT-functional V segments, including TRBV6-2 and TRBV6-3, could not be distinguished by the 87-base-pair reads and were therefore excluded. Because counts were too low, some 17 rarely observed V segments, including chromosome 9 orphons, were excluded from the earlier analysis of around 640 of the donors. Linkage disequilibrium might explain the correlated functional status among segregating V segments, but an unknown experimental factor could not be excluded. A group of highly shared sequence variants was considered likely to be a technical artifact of the sequencing pipeline. Compared with equally common non-associated chains, HLA-associated TCR beta chains in a later analysis were more clonally expanded and had lower generation probabilities. According to a later genetic analysis, donors in an Asian-associated ancestry cluster had fewer N-insertions in productive TCRs than the approximately 670-donor mean. A further reported finding was that TCR beta sequences accurately predicted the HLA-A and HLA-B alleles for most subjects in the first cohort. Broadly in line with IMGT annotations, most TCR beta V segments showed up in productive rearrangements about 87% or about 30% of the time in an earlier analysis of about 500 of the donors. According to a later analysis, most CMV-associated TCR beta chains appeared to be HLA-restricted, and the HLA associations seemed to be driven largely by CMV exposure. In both the original and validation cohorts, the classifier was reported to diagnose cytomegalovirus status with high specificity and sensitivity. A later genetic analysis associated a missense DCLRE1C variant with V-gene and J-gene trimming of TCR beta chains, and an independent cohort replicated the association. CMV serostatus was the only immune exposure information available for the cohort. Because HLA typing was missing for some donors at each locus, association tests included only the typed subset. Across donors, most TCR sequences were observed very rarely, whereas some public TCRs were present in many individuals.

The cohort was made up of 500 to 850 healthy bone marrow donors. Cohort members were all nominally healthy when sampled, although unrecorded immune exposures were likely present. The donor was CMV seropositive and belonged to the group of 250 to 300 seropositive cohort members. A peripheral blood sample was collected from each donor, and TCR beta sequencing was performed on peripheral blood mononuclear cells. The Qiagen DNeasy Blood Extraction Kit was used to extract genomic DNA from the blood cell samples. To note about this clone: Its antigen specificity is not known. No much larger clone is present one base from it, and per-base qualities are unavailable.

The chain was built from TRBV27 and TRBJ2-2, with 15 central nucleotides matching TRBD2. Sequencing was performed on PBMCs. The receptor was isolated from a man between 50 and 59 years old in good health and CMV-seropositive. The CDR3 region has the sequence CASRGLAGGGNIRELFF. The nucleotides read TGTGCCAGCCGGGGACTAGCGGGGGGTGGAAACATTAGGGAGCTGTTTTTT.